These T cell receptor beta chains were read from a single sample in a study of post-analysis software for immune sequencing data. TCRdb recomputed calls from the PCR reads with MiXCR, one row per CDR3 protein. Of around 770,000 distinct CDR3 sequences listed, around 42% are singletons. The specimen sequenced was blood. The receptors stem from a girl aged 10 to 17 with multiple sclerosis. The CDR3 runs from the conserved cysteine through the conserved F or W. D genes are given only for firm matches. Size is stated for part of the rows, as once, few or many counts, or as a class when the clone is expanded.

D: .; V: TRBV6-6; size: .; J: TRBJ1-2; DNA: TGTGCCAGCAGTCCCCTGCCCGGACAGACGACTTATCGCTACACCTTC; CDR3: CASSPLPGQTTYRYTF
D: TRBD2; V: TRBV20-1; size: few; J: TRBJ2-7; DNA: TGCAGTGCCTACGCTAGCGGAGACTACGAGCAGTACTTC; CDR3: CSAYASGDYEQYF
D: .; V: TRBV29-1; size: .; J: TRBJ1-2; DNA: TGCAGCGTTGAAGGAGGTACTAACTATGGCTACACCTTC; CDR3: CSVEGGTNYGYTF
D: .; V: TRBV29-1; size: .; J: TRBJ1-1; DNA: TGCAGCGTGAGCCCTGTGATGGACACTGAAGCTTTCTTT; CDR3: CSVSPVMDTEAFF
D: TRBD2; V: TRBV6-5; size: few; J: TRBJ2-1; DNA: TGTGCCAGCAGGATAGGACTAGCGGTGAATGAGCAGTTCTTC; CDR3: CASRIGLAVNEQFF
D: .; V: TRBV9; size: many; J: TRBJ2-1; DNA: TGTGCCAGCAGCCCGGGTCCTAGCTCCTACAATGAGCAGTTCTTC; CDR3: CASSPGPSSYNEQFF
D: .; V: TRBV20-1; size: .; J: TRBJ2-5; DNA: TGCAGTGCTAGAGATGGCCAGTCAATACAAGAGACCCAGTACTTC; CDR3: CSARDGQSIQETQYF
D: .; V: TRBV20-1; size: .; J: TRBJ1-1; DNA: TGCAGTGCCATAATCTGGGACAAGGAGGGCATGAACACTGAAGCTTTCTTT; CDR3: CSAIIWDKEGMNTEAFF
D: .; V: TRBV6-6; size: many; J: TRBJ1-6; DNA: TGTGCCAGCAGCCCAACCGGACAGAATTCACCCCTCCACTTT; CDR3: CASSPTGQNSPLHF
D: .; V: TRBV25-1; size: many; J: TRBJ2-6; DNA: TGTGCCAGCCGATCATCTGGGGCCAACGTCCTGACTTTC; CDR3: CASRSSGANVLTF
D: .; V: TRBV6-5; size: few; J: TRBJ2-1; DNA: TGTGCCAGCAGATGGACTCCAAGCTCCTACAATGAGCAGTTCTTC; CDR3: CASRWTPSSYNEQFF
D: TRBD2; V: TRBV7-3; size: few; J: TRBJ2-1; DNA: TGTGCCAGCAGCTTAAGGGGCTCCCGAGCTAGCGGGCCCTACTACAATGAGCAGTTCTTC; CDR3: CASSLRGSRASGPYYNEQFF
D: TRBD2; V: TRBV4-1; size: .; J: TRBJ2-3; DNA: TGCGCCAGCAGCCAAGAACCGCTAGCGGGAGGCGTCTCTAGCACAGATACGCAGTATTTT; CDR3: CASSQEPLAGGVSSTDTQYF
D: TRBD2; V: TRBV7-9; size: .; J: TRBJ2-5; DNA: TGTGCCAGCAGCTTAGCCCCTAGCGGGAAACGCCAAGAGGCCCAGTACTTC; CDR3: CASSLAPSGKRQEAQYF
D: .; V: TRBV20-1; size: few; J: TRBJ2-5; DNA: TGCAGTGCTAGCAAGGGGGAGACCCAGTACTTC; CDR3: CSASKGETQYF
D: .; V: TRBV12-3/TRBV12-4; size: many; J: TRBJ2-2; DNA: TGTGCCAGCAGTTTCCTTCCAGGAGGCAAGACCGGGGAGCTGTTTTTT; CDR3: CASSFLPGGKTGELFF
D: .; V: TRBV5-1; size: .; J: TRBJ2-5; DNA: TGCGCCAGCAGCTTGGCCGGTTACGGTCTGGATGAGCAGTACTTC; CDR3: CASSLAGYGLDEQYF
D: TRBD2; V: TRBV12-3/TRBV12-4; size: few; J: TRBJ2-1; DNA: TGTGCCAGCAGTTTCCCGCTAGCGGGTAATGACAATGAGCAGTTCTTC; CDR3: CASSFPLAGNDNEQFF
D: .; V: TRBV12-3/TRBV12-4; size: .; J: TRBJ2-3; DNA: TGTGCCAGCAGCATCCGCCCACTTGACACAGATACGCAGTATTTT; CDR3: CASSIRPLDTDTQYF
D: .; V: TRBV4-2; size: .; J: TRBJ1-6; DNA: TGTGCCAGCAGCCAAGAGGAGGGCTCAAGCTCCTATAATTCACCCCTCCACTTT; CDR3: CASSQEEGSSSYNSPLHF
D: .; V: TRBV27; size: .; J: TRBJ1-1; DNA: TGTGCCAGCAGGCCCCTGGCCAGCGACGAAGCTTTCTTT; CDR3: CASRPLASDEAFF
D: .; V: TRBV20-1; size: .; J: TRBJ2-7; DNA: TGCAGTGCTAGCCCAGGGTACGAGCAGTACTTC; CDR3: CSASPGYEQYF
D: TRBD2; V: TRBV6-2/TRBV6-3; size: .; J: TRBJ2-3; DNA: TGTGCCAGCAGGGGGCGGGCCTCCCGGGACAGGAGAAGGACTAGCGGGACAACAGATACGCAGTATTTT; CDR3: CASRGRASRDRRRTSGTTDTQYF
D: .; V: TRBV28; size: .; J: TRBJ1-5; DNA: TGTACCAGCAGTCCCACCGGGAATCAGCCCCAGCATTTT; CDR3: CTSSPTGNQPQHF
D: .; V: TRBV12-5; size: few; J: TRBJ1-2; DNA: TGTGCTAGTGGTCCGCAGGGTTGGGGAGATGGCTACACCTTC; CDR3: CASGPQGWGDGYTF
D: TRBD1; V: TRBV7-9; size: .; J: TRBJ2-7; DNA: TGTGCCAGCAGTGGAGGGACAGGGCTTCAATCCTACGAGCAGTACTTC; CDR3: CASSGGTGLQSYEQYF
D: .; V: TRBV6-1; size: few; J: TRBJ2-3; DNA: TGTGCCAGCAGTGAAGACAGGGTCGGTGCAGATACGCAGTATTTT; CDR3: CASSEDRVGADTQYF
D: TRBD2; V: TRBV3-1; size: few; J: TRBJ2-1; DNA: TGTGCCAGCAGCAACCGAGCGGGGGGACTTTCCTACAATGAGCAGTTCTTC; CDR3: CASSNRAGGLSYNEQFF
D: .; V: TRBV30; size: .; J: TRBJ1-5; DNA: TGTGCCTGGAGTGCGGGGGGCGGGCAGCCCCAGCATTTT; CDR3: CAWSAGGGQPQHF
D: .; V: TRBV2; size: .; J: TRBJ2-7; DNA: TGTGCCAGCAGTGACAGGGGCTACGAGCAGTACTTC; CDR3: CASSDRGYEQYF
D: TRBD2; V: TRBV5-4; size: .; J: TRBJ2-1; DNA: TGTGCCAGCAGCCGCACTAGCGGGAGGTCCTCCTACAATGAGCAGTTCTTC; CDR3: CASSRTSGRSSYNEQFF
D: .; V: TRBV7-3; size: few; J: TRBJ1-1; DNA: TGTGCCAGCAGCCCGAGAGGAGACGGGGAGGGGGCTTTCTTT; CDR3: CASSPRGDGEGAFF
D: TRBD1; V: TRBV7-8; size: .; J: TRBJ2-7; DNA: TGTGCCAGCAGCTCACTGGACAGGGTAGTGTACGAGCAGTACTTC; CDR3: CASSSLDRVVYEQYF
D: .; V: TRBV7-8; size: few; J: TRBJ2-1; DNA: TGTGCCAGCAGCTTCTCTAGAAGCAATGAGCAGTTCTTC; CDR3: CASSFSRSNEQFF
D: .; V: TRBV29-1; size: .; J: TRBJ2-3; DNA: TGCAGCGTCCTCTTCTCTACGCAGTATTTT; CDR3: CSVLFSTQYF
D: .; V: TRBV12-3/TRBV12-4; size: few; J: TRBJ2-1; DNA: TGTGCCAGCATGCGAATGGTCCATGAGCAGTTCTTC; CDR3: CASMRMVHEQFF
D: .; V: TRBV7-8; size: once; J: TRBJ2-5; DNA: TGTGCCGGCAGCTTAGGGACAACCGCCCCCGAGACCCAGTACTTC; CDR3: CAGSLGTTAPETQYF
D: .; V: TRBV4-2; size: .; J: TRBJ2-3; DNA: TGTGCCAGCAGCCAACCGGCCCAACCAGATACGCAGTATTTT; CDR3: CASSQPAQPDTQYF
D: TRBD1; V: TRBV6-6; size: .; J: TRBJ2-7; DNA: TGTGCCAGCAGCCCAACAGGGGCCGTCTCCTACGAGCAGTACTTC; CDR3: CASSPTGAVSYEQYF
D: TRBD2; V: TRBV5-1; size: .; J: TRBJ2-1; DNA: TGCGCCAGCAGCGACGGACTAGCGAGAGAGAACAATGAGCAGTTCTTC; CDR3: CASSDGLARENNEQFF
D: .; V: TRBV7-2; size: .; J: TRBJ2-4; DNA: TGTGCCAGCAGCTTAGGGAAGGAATTTTCGGGAGCCAAAAACATTCAGTACTTC; CDR3: CASSLGKEFSGAKNIQYF
D: .; V: TRBV29-1; size: .; J: TRBJ2-7; DNA: TGCAGCGCCTTGAGCCCTGGGACGTACGAGCAGTACTTC; CDR3: CSALSPGTYEQYF
D: TRBD2; V: TRBV7-8; size: .; J: TRBJ2-7; DNA: TGTACCAGCAGCTCTAGCGGGAGGGCCGAAGTCGACGAGCAGTACTTC; CDR3: CTSSSSGRAEVDEQYF
D: TRBD2; V: TRBV7-8; size: few; J: TRBJ2-3; DNA: TGTGCCAGCAGCCCCATCGGCGGGAGTCCTCATACGCAGTATTTT; CDR3: CASSPIGGSPHTQYF